Listed below are T cell receptor beta chains from one sample, sequenced in a study of blood T cell repertoires in COVID-19. Repertoires were generated with immunoSEQ multiplex PCR, while TCRdb's copy carries only in-frame clones and drops some. The profile shows nearly 200,000 clones, 84% of them singletons. The sequencing input was peripheral blood. Receptors originate from a human donor in a cohort sampled during active COVID-19. Both conserved end residues are part of each CDR3. D genes are given only for firm matches. The listing skips clone size in some rows; elsewhere it reads once, few, many or a size class.

j_gene,v_gene,abundance,d_gene,CDR3nt,CDR3aa
TRBJ1-5,TRBV4-2,NA,NA,TGTGCCAGCAGCCAAGGGACTAGCCAAGGGGTCAATCAGCCCCAGCATTTT,CASSQGTSQGVNQPQHF
TRBJ2-5,TRBV3-1/TRBV3-2,NA,TRBD1,TGTGCCAGCAGCACTACAGGGGTGCAGGGGGAGACCCAGTACTTC,CASSTTGVQGETQYF
TRBJ1-2,TRBV2,NA,TRBD1,TGTGCCAGCAGTTTCGACAGGGAGGATGGCTACACCTTC,CASSFDREDGYTF
TRBJ1-3,TRBV2,NA,NA,TGTGCCAGCAGTGAAGGGCATCTTACTGGAAACACCATATATTTT,CASSEGHLTGNTIYF
TRBJ2-5,TRBV5-1,NA,NA,TGCGCCAGCAGCTTCGGACCCCGGGAGCAAGAGACCCAGTACTTC,CASSFGPREQETQYF
TRBJ1-6,TRBV27,NA,NA,TGTGCCAGCAGTTCCAGTGACAGAAGAAATTCACCCCTCCACTTT,CASSSSDRRNSPLHF
TRBJ2-7,TRBV19,NA,NA,TGTGCCAGTAGCCGAAACAGGGAGGGTTCATACGAGCAGTACTTC,CASSRNREGSYEQYF
TRBJ2-5,TRBV2,once,NA,TGTGCCAGCACAGACCAAGAGACCCAGTACTTC,CASTDQETQYF
TRBJ2-3,TRBV2,NA,TRBD1,TGTGCCAGCAGCCGGGACAGGAGCACAGATACGCAGTATTTT,CASSRDRSTDTQYF
TRBJ2-2,TRBV9,NA,TRBD2,TGTGCCAGCAGCGTAGTGGTTGGCGGGGGTATCGGGGAGCTGTTTTTT,CASSVVVGGGIGELFF
TRBJ2-5,TRBV5-4,NA,NA,TGTGCCAGCAGGCGGGACTCAAGTTTCCAAGAGACCCAGTACTTC,CASRRDSSFQETQYF
TRBJ2-1,TRBV5-1,NA,NA,TGCGCCAGCAGCCTCGACGGGTACGCCTACAATGAGCAGTTCTTC,CASSLDGYAYNEQFF
TRBJ1-2,TRBV27,NA,NA,TGTGCCAGCAGTTCGCTAACGGGGAGCGACTATGGCTACACCTTC,CASSSLTGSDYGYTF
TRBJ1-1,TRBV15,NA,NA,TGTGCCACCAGCAGATTCGGTGTCACTGAAGCTTTCTTT,CATSRFGVTEAFF
TRBJ1-5,TRBV7-2,once,NA,TGTGCCAGCAGCTTAACTGCGGACAATCAGCCCCAGCATTTT,CASSLTADNQPQHF
TRBJ2-7,TRBV27,NA,TRBD2,TGTGCCAGCAGTTTATCCGCGACTAGCGGGAGGATATACGAGCAGTACTTC,CASSLSATSGRIYEQYF
TRBJ2-5,TRBV5-1,NA,TRBD2,TGCGCCAGCAGCCCCAGGCTTGGCGGGAGAGGTGAGACCCAGTACTTC,CASSPRLGGRGETQYF
TRBJ2-7,TRBV10-3,NA,TRBD1,TGTGCCATCAGATCCGGGACAGATGATTACGAGCAGTACTTC,CAIRSGTDDYEQYF